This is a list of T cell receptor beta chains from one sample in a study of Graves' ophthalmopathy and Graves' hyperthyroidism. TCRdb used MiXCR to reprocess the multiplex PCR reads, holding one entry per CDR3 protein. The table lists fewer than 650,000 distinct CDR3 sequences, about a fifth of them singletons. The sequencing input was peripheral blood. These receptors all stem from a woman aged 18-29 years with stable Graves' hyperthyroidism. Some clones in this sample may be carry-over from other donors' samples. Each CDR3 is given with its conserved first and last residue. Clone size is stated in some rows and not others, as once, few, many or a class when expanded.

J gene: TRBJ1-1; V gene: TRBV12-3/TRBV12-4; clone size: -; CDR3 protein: CASSPGTDEAFF
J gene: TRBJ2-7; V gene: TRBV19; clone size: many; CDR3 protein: CASSIDPGHIYEQYF
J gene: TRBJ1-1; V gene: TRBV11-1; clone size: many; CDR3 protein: CASSKSDGLIPNTEAFF
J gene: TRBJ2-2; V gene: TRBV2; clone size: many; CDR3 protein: CASHRESTGELFF
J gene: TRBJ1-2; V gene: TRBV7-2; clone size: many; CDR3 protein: CASSLARVDYGYTF
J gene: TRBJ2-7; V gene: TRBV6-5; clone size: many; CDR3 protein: CASSYSREQYF
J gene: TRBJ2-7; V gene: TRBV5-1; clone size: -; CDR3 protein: CASSPKGQGKVDEQYF
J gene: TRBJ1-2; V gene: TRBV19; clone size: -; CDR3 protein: CASTPRQGTLYGYTF
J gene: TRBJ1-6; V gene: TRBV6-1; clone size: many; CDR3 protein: CASSADANSPLHF
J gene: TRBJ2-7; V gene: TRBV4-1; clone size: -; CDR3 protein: CASSQGRGPYEQYF
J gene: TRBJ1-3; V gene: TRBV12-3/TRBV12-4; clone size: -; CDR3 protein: CASSLGATGMAIYF
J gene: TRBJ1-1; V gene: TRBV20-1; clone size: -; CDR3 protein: CSAISGGMNTEAFF
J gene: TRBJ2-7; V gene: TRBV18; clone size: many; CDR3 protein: CASSPPDRSGPEQYF
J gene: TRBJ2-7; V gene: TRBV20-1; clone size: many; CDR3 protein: CSARVPGTGGSTSGRYEQYF
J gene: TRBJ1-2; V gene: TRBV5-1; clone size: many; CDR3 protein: CASSLQGGGYGYTF
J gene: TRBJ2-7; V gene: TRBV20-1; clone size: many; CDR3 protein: CSVAESYEQYF
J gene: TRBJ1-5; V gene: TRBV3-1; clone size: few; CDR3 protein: CASSQERQPQHF
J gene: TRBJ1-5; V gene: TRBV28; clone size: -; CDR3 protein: CASTPRHSNQPQHF
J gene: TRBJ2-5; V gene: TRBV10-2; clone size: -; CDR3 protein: CASRKDLQETQYF
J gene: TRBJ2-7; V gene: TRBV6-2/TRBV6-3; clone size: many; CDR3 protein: CASSYHPIGPSARGYEQYF
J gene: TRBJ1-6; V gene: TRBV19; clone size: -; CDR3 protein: CASTPTASSYNSPLHF
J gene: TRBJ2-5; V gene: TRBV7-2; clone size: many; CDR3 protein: CASSLGLRETQYF
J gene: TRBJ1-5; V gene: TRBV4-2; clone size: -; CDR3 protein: CASSQDFPATGQPQHF